The 2 T cell receptor beta chains in this list originate from one sample, sequenced in a study of OX40 agonist ivuxolimab in advanced cancers. The library was built by means of the immunoSEQ multiplex PCR assay. TCRdb mirrors the immuneACCESS table, restricted to in-frame sequences. Some clones are absent from its copies; in checked studies, under half trace to an unresolved V gene, and the reason for the others is unknown. The sample includes tens of thousands of clones, with roughly 86% observed a single time. Together, the top ten hold more than 15% of the sample. Sequences were derived from CD4+ or CD8+ T cells sorted from blood, sampled in a trial of the OX40 agonist ivuxolimab. These receptors all come from an adult with an advanced solid tumor such as melanoma, head and neck, liver or kidney cancer.

This rearrangement joins TRBV4-1 to TRBJ2-7, with 7 bases that match TRBD2. Germline CDR1 and CDR2: MGHRA and YSYEKL. Trimming cost V 4 bases and J 6 bases; bases outside gene matches: 6. This CDR3 spans 13 amino acids. Here the CDR3 DNA reads TGCGCCAGCAGCCCCCAGCGCGGGGGCGAGCAGTACTTC. It translates to CASSPQRGGEQYF.

The V and J genes are TRBV11-2 and TRBJ2-2; D is perhaps TRBD1 (5 bases). Germline lookup yields CDR1 SGHAT and CDR2 FQNNGV. The CDR3 length is 12 residues. V was clipped by 1 base and J by 9 bases, with 6 bases between them. The CDR3 DNA reads as TGTGCCAGCAGCTTAGGGGGCCGGGAGCTGTTTTTT. The encoded protein is CASSLGGRELFF.